These 3 T cell receptor beta chains were sequenced from one sample in a study of blood T cells in healthy people across ages. The second PCR ran about 6 to 11 cycles with a sample-barcoded 5' primer and J-beta primers. TCRdb redid the calling of the 5' RACE reads with MiXCR, one entry per CDR3 protein. The sample carries 550,000 to 800,000 distinct CDR3 sequences, about a third recorded once. The sequenced material came from blood. The receptors derive from a woman older than 75 in good health.

V is TRBV4-1 and J is TRBJ2-5; 11 bases are shared with TRBD1. The junction had 11 bases not matched to a gene; V was cut back by 4 bases and J by 13 bases. CDR3 length: 14 residues. Germline lookup yields CDR1 MGHRA and CDR2 YSYEKL. This chain's CDR3 is CASSPFPGGTGGYF. CDR3 bases: TGCGCCAGCAGCCCCTTTCCCGGGGGGACAGGGGGGTACTTC.

This clonotype appeared once. This chain links TRBV27 with TRBJ2-1; TRBD2 matches 11 bases. CDR3 length: 14 amino acids. Germline CDR1 MNHEY, CDR2 SMNVEV (reference sequence). The V and J ends lost 8 bases and 8 bases, in that order; junction bases with no gene match: 8. The CDR3 protein is CASGLAGGYYEQFF. The DNA of the CDR3 is TGTGCCAGCGGTCTAGCGGGAGGTTACTATGAGCAGTTCTTC.

The table lists this clonotype with many counts. This chain joins TRBV5-1 and TRBJ2-2, with D unresolved. This CDR3 is 13 amino acids long. Germline V gene sequence: CDR1 SGHRS, CDR2 YFSETQ. V shed 0 bases and J shed 6 bases, with 6 bases lying between them. The CDR3 loop reads CASSLDASGELFF. The CDR3 nucleotides are TGCGCCAGCAGCTTGGATGCCTCCGGGGAGCTGTTTTTT.